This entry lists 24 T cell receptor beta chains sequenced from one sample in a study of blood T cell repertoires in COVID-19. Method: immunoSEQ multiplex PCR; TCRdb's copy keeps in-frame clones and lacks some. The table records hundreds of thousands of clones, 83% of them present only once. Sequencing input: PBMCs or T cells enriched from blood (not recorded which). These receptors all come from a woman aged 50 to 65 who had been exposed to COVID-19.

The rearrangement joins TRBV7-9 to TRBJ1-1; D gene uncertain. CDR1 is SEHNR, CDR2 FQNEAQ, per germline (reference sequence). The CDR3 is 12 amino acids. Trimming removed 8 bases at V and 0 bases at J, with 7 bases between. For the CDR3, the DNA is TGTGCCAGCGTAGAGTTGAACACTGAAGCTTTCTTT. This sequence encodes CASVELNTEAFF. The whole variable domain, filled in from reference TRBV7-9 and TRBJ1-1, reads DTGVSQNPRHKITKRGQNVTFRCDPISEHNRLYWYRQTLGQGPEFLTYFQNEAQLEKSRLLSDRFSAERPKGSFSTLEIQRTEQGDSAMYLCASVELNTEAFFGQGTRLTVV.

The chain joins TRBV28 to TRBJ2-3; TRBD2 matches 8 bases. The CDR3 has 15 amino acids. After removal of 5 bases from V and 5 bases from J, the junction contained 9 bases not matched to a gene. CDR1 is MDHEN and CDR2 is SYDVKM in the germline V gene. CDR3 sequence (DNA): TGTGCCAGCAGTCCCGCGGGGGGCCTTGGAGATACGCAGTATTTT. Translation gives CASSPAGGLGDTQYF.

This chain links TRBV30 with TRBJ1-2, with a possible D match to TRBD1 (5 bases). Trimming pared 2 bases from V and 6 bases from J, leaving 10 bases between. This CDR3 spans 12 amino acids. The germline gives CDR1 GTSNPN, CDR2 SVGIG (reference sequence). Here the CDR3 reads CAWSPAGNGYTF. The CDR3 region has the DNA TGTGCCTGGAGTCCTGCAGGGAATGGCTACACCTTC.

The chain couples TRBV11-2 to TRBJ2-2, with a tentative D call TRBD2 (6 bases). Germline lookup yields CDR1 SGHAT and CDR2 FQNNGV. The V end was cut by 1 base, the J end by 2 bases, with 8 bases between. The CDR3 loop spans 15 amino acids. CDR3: CASSLVGLNTGELFF. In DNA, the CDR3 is TGTGCCAGCAGCTTAGTGGGACTTAACACCGGGGAGCTGTTTTTT.

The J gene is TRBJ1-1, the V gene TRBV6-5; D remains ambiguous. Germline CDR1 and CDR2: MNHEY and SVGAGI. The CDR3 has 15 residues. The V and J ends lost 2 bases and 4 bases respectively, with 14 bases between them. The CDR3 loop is CASSYQAGVGTEAFF. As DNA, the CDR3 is TGTGCCAGCAGTTACCAGGCCGGGGTAGGCACTGAAGCTTTCTTT.

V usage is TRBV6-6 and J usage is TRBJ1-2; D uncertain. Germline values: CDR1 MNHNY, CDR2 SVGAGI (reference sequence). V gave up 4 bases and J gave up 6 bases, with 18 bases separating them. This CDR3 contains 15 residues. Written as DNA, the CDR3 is TGTGCCAGCAGTTTCCCGACCTTAGGGCGGGATGGCTACACCTTC. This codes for CASSFPTLGRDGYTF.

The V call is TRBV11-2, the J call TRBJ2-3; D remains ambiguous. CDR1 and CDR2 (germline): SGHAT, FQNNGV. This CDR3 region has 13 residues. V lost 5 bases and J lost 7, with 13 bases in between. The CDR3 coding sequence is TGTGCCAGCAGCGGTTCGGGTGGCTATACGCAGTATTTT. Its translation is CASSGSGGYTQYF.

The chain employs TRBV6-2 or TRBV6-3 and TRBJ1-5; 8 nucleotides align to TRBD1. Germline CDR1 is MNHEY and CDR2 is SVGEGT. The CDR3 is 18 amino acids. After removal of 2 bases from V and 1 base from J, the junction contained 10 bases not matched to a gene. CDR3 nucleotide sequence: TGTGCCAGCAGTTACGGTGGCAGGGGGCTAGTGAGCAATCAGCCCCAGCATTTT. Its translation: CASSYGGRGLVSNQPQHF.

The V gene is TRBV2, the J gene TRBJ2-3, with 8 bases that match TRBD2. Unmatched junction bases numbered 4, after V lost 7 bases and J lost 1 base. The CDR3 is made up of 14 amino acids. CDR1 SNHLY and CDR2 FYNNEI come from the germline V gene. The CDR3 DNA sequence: TGTGCCAGCAAAGCAGCGGGGGGCACAGATACGCAGTATTTT. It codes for CASKAAGGTDTQYF.

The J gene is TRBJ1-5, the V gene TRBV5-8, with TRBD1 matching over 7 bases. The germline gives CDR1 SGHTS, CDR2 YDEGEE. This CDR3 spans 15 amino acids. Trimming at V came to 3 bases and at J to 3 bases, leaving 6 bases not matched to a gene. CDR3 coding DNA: TGTGCCAGCAGCTCGTCGGGACAGATCAATCAGCCCCAGCATTTT. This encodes CASSSSGQINQPQHF.

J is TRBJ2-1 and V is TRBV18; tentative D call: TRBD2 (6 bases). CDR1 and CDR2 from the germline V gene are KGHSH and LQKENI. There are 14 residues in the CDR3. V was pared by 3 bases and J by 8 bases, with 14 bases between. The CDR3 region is CASSPHAGRHEQFF. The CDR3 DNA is TGTGCCAGCTCACCCCACGCAGGGAGGCATGAGCAGTTCTTC. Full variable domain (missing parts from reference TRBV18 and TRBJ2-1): NAGVMQNPRHLVRRRGQEARLRCSPMKGHSHVYWYRQLPEEGLKFMVYLQKENIIDESGMPKERFSAEFPKEGPSILRIQQVVRGDSAAYFCASSPHAGRHEQFFGPGTRLTVL.

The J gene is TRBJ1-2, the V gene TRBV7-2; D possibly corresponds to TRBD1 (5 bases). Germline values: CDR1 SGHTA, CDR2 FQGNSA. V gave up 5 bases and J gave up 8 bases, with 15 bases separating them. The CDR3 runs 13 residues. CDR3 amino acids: CASSPLDSFGYTF. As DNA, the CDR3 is TGTGCCAGCAGCCCACTTGACAGTTTCGGCTACACCTTC.

The CDR3 protein is CASRVDRAGNTIYF. The CDR3 region has the DNA TGTGCCAGCAGGGTAGACAGGGCTGGAAACACCATATATTTT. V gene TRBV2 combines with J gene TRBJ1-3; 7 bases map to TRBD1. Trimming took 6 bases from V and 2 from J; bases not matched to a gene: 4. The V gene's germline CDR1 is SNHLY and CDR2 FYNNEI. The CDR3 contains 14 residues.

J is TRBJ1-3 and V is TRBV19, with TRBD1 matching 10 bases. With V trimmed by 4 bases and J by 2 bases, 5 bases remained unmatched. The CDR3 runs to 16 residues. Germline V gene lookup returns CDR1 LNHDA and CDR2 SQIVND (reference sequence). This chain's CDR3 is CASSTSGTGAGNTIYF. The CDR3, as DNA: TGTGCCAGTAGTACCTCCGGGACAGGGGCTGGAAACACCATATATTTT.

CDR3 residues: CSASIRTGRRNTEAFF. The CDR3 DNA is TGCAGTGCTAGTATCCGGACAGGGAGGCGGAACACTGAAGCTTTCTTT. V and J are TRBV20-1 and TRBJ1-1, with 8 bases that match TRBD1. Germline CDR1 reads DFQATT; CDR2 reads SNEGSKA (reference sequence). The V segment lost 3 bases and the J segment 1 base; nucleotides outside the gene matches: 10. This CDR3 region has 16 residues.

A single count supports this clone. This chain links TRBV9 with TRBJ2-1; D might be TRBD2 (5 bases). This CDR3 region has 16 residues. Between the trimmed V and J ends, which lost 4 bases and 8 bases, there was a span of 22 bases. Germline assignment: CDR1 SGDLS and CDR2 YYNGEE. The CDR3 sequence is CASSPDPRGNWDEQFF. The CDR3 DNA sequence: TGTGCCAGCAGCCCGGACCCCCGGGGAAACTGGGATGAGCAGTTCTTC.

CDR3 sequence: CASSLDHNEQFF. The CDR3 DNA is TGTGCCAGCAGCTTAGATCATAATGAGCAGTTCTTC. The chain recombines TRBV11-3 with TRBJ2-1; D is unresolved. Germline V lookup: CDR1 SGHNT, CDR2 YENEEA. V lost 0 bases and J lost 7, with 4 bases in between. This CDR3 contains 12 residues. The full variable domain, completed using reference TRBV11-3 and TRBJ2-1, is EAGVVQSPRYKIIEKKQPVAFWCNPISGHNTLYWYLQNLGQGPELLIRYENEEAVDDSQLPKDRFSAERLKGVDSTLKIQPAELGDSAVYLCASSLDHNEQFFGPGTRLTVL.

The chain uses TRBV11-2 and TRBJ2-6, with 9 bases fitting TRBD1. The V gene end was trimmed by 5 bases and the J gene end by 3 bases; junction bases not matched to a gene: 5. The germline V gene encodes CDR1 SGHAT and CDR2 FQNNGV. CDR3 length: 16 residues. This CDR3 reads CASSRGQGIGANVLTF. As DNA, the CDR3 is TGTGCCAGCAGCCGGGGACAGGGTATTGGGGCCAACGTCCTGACTTTC.

CDR3 region: CASSLDGGAGELFF. The CDR3 DNA is TGCGCCAGCAGCTTGGACGGGGGGGCCGGGGAGCTGTTTTTT. The chain couples TRBV5-1 to TRBJ2-2; 8 bases agree with TRBD2. V shed 0 bases, J shed 6 bases, and the junction held 1 base outside the gene matches. Germline V gives CDR1 SGHRS, CDR2 YFSETQ. The CDR3 covers 14 residues.

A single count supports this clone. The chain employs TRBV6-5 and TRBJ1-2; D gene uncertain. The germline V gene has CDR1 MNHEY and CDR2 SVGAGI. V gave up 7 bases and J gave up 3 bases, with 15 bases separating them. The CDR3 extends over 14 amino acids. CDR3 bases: TGTGCCAGCACTCAAGGTGGGGAGCACTATGGCTACACCTTC. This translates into CASTQGGEHYGYTF.

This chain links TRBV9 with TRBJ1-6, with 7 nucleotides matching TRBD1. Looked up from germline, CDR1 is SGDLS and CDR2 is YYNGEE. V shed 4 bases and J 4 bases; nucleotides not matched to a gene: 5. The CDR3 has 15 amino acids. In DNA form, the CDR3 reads TGTGCCAGCAGCTCACAGGGGACGTATAATTCACCCCTCCACTTT. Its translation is CASSSQGTYNSPLHF. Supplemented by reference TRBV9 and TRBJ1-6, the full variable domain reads DSGVTQTPKHLITATGQRVTLRCSPRSGDLSVYWYQQSLDQGLQFLIQYYNGEERAKGNILERFSAQQFPDLHSELNLSSLELGDSALYFCASSSQGTYNSPLHFGNGTRLTVT.

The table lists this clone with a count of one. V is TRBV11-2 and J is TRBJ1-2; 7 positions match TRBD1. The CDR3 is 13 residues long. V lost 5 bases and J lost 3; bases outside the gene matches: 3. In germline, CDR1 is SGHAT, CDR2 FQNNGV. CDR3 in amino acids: CASSPTGYYGYTF. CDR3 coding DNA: TGTGCCAGCAGCCCGACAGGGTACTATGGCTACACCTTC.

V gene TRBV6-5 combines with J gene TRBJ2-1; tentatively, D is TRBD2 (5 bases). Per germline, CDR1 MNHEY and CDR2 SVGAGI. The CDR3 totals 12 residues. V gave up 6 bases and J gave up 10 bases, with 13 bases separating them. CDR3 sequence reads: CASSLASREQFF. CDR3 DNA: TGTGCCAGCAGCCTAGCCTCGCGGGAGCAGTTCTTC.

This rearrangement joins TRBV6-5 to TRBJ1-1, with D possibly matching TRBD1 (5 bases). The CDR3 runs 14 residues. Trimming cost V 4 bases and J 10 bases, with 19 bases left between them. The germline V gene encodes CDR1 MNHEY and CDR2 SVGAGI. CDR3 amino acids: CASSSAGTLRGAFF. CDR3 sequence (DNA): TGTGCCAGCAGTTCCGCGGGGACTCTGAGGGGAGCTTTCTTT.